Detailed here is one T cell receptor (beta chain). The antigen is undetermined. The sample is drawn from a study of T cell responses to AZD1222 COVID-19 vaccine. Findings and caveats of the study: Spike-wide vaccine-associated CD4 TCRs dominated at 160-218 and 743-854. Females made up more of the donors, who were largely white British, and clonal diversity may have come out too low. The study identified only a handful of AZD1222 recipients as seropositive at baseline.

This CDR3 region has 17 residues. The V segment lost 0 bases and the J segment 8 bases; nucleotides outside the gene matches: 10. Per germline, CDR1 SNHLY and CDR2 FYNNEI. Sequencing was performed with immunoSEQ multiplex PCR; in TCRdb, only in-frame clones are kept and a portion is missing. The data show just under 95,000 clones, approximately 90% seen once. Sequenced material: peripheral blood, taken on day 0 of AZD1222 vaccination. This receptor was obtained from an adult in good health. The chain uses TRBV2 and TRBJ2-1, with 10 bases matching TRBD2. CDR3 coding DNA: TGTGCCAGCAGTGAAGCGCGAGGAAAGCGGGGGGGCCATGAGCAGTTCTTC. It yields the protein CASSEARGKRGGHEQFF.